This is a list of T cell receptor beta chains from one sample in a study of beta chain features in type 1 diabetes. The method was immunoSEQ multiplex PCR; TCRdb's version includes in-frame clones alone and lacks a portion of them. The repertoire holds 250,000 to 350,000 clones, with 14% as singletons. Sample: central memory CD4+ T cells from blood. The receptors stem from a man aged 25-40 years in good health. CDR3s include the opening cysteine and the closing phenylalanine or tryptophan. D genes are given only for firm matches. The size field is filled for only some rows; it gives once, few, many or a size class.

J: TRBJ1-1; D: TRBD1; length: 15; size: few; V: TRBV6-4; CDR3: CASREGTGQGTEAFF; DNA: TGTGCCAGCAGGGAAGGGACGGGACAGGGGACTGAAGCTTTCTTT
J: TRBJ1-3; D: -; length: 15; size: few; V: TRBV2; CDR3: CASSAQPHSGNTIYF; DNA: TGTGCCAGCAGTGCCCAACCCCACTCTGGAAACACCATATATTTT
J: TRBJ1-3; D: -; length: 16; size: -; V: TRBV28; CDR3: CASSLGQTATGNTIYF; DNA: TGTGCCAGCAGTTTAGGTCAGACGGCTACTGGAAACACCATATATTTT
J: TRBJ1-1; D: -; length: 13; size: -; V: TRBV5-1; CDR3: CASSAILNTEAFF; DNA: TGCGCCAGCAGCGCGATCCTGAACACTGAAGCTTTCTTT
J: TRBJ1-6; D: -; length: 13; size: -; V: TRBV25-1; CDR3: CASSVLDNSPLHF; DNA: TGTGCCAGCAGTGTACTGGACAATTCACCCCTCCACTTT
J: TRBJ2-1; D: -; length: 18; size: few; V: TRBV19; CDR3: CASRRSPSFAGPYNEQFF; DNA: TGTGCCAGTAGAAGGAGCCCCTCGTTTGCGGGCCCCTACAATGAGCAGTTCTTC
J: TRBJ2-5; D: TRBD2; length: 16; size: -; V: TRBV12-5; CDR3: CASGPGVAGPQETQYF; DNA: TGTGCTAGTGGCCCCGGGGTAGCGGGGCCCCAAGAGACCCAGTACTTC
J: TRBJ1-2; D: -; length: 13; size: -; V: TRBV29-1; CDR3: CSVGGVTGYGYTF; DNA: TGCAGCGTTGGAGGAGTAACGGGTTATGGCTACACCTTC
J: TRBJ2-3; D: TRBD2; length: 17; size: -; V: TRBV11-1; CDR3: CASSHQVTSGILDTQYF; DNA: TGTGCCAGCAGCCACCAAGTCACTAGCGGGATTTTGGATACGCAGTATTTT
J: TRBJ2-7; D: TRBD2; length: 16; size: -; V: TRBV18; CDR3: CASSPLLSRGAYEQYF; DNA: TGTGCCAGCTCACCACTTCTCTCTCGGGGGGCCTACGAGCAGTACTTC
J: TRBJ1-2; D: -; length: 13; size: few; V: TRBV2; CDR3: CASSLKGNYGYTF; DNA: TGTGCCAGCAGTCTCAAGGGAAACTATGGCTACACCTTC
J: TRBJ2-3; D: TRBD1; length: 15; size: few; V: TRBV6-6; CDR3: CASVGWTGYTDTQYF; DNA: TGTGCCAGCGTCGGATGGACAGGGTACACAGATACGCAGTATTTT
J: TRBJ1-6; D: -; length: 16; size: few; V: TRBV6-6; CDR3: CASRSPSGSRNSPLHF; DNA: TGTGCCAGCAGATCTCCCTCCGGATCTCGGAATTCACCCCTCCACTTT
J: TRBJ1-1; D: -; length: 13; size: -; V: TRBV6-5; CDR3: CASSTGKNTEAFF; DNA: TGTGCCAGCAGCACCGGGAAGAACACTGAAGCTTTCTTT
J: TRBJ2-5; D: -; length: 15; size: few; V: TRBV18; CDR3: CASSPGWTAQETQYF; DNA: TGTGCCAGCTCACCTGGATGGACAGCACAAGAGACCCAGTACTTC
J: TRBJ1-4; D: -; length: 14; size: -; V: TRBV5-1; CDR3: CASSNPGDGEKLFF; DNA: TGCGCCAGCAGCAACCCCGGGGACGGGGAAAAACTGTTTTTT
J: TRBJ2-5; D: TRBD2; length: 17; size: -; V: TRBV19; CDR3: CASSRGLAGGPRETQYF; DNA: TGTGCCAGTAGCCGAGGACTAGCGGGAGGGCCGCGGGAGACCCAGTACTTC
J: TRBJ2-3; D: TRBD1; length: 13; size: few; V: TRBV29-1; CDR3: CSTGQGADDTQYF; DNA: TGCAGCACTGGACAGGGGGCAGACGATACGCAGTATTTT
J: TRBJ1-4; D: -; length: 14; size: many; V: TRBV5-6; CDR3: CASSLAVGDEKLFF; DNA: TGTGCCAGCAGCTTGGCAGTGGGAGATGAAAAACTGTTTTTT
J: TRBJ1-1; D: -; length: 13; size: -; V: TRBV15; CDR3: CATSRERRAGAFF; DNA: TGTGCCACCAGCAGAGAAAGACGGGCTGGGGCTTTCTTT
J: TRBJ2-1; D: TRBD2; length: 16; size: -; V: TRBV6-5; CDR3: CASSYYGGSLINEQFF; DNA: TGTGCCAGCAGTTACTATGGCGGGAGTTTGATCAATGAGCAGTTCTTC
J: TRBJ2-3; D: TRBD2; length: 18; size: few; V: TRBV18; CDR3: CASSPFPRTSGGTDTQYF; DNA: TGTGCCAGCTCACCCTTCCCGCGGACTAGCGGGGGCACAGATACGCAGTATTTT
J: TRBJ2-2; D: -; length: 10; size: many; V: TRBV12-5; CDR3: CASLTGELFF; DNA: TGTGCTAGCCTCACCGGGGAGCTGTTTTTT
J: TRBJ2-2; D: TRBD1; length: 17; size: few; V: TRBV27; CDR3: CASSATRDRVTSGELFF; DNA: TGTGCCAGCAGTGCCACCCGGGACAGAGTAACTTCCGGGGAGCTGTTTTTT
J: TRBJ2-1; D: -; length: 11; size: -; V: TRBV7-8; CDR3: CASSPYNEQFF; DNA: TGTGCCAGCAGCCCGTACAATGAGCAGTTCTTC
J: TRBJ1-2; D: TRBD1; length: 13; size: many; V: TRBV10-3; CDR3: CAISSDRGYGYTF; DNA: TGTGCCATCAGCTCTGACAGGGGCTATGGCTACACCTTC
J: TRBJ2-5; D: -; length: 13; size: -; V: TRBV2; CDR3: CASSVGFRETQYF; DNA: TGTGCCAGCAGTGTTGGATTTCGGGAGACCCAGTACTTC
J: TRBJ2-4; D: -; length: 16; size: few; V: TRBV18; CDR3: CASSPPDLLAKNIQYF; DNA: TGTGCCAGCTCACCACCGGACCTGCTAGCCAAAAACATTCAGTACTTC
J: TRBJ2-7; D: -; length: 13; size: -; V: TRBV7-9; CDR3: CASSLNSRDEQYF; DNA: TGTGCCAGCAGCTTAAATAGCAGAGACGAGCAGTACTTC
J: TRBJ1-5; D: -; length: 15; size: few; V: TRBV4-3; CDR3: CASSQAFTVNQPQHF; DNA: TGCGCCAGCAGCCAAGCGTTCACAGTTAATCAGCCCCAGCATTTT
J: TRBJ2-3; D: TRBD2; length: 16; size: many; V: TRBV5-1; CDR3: CASSSTLAGGGDTQYF; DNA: TGCGCCAGCAGCTCTACTCTAGCGGGAGGCGGGGATACGCAGTATTTT
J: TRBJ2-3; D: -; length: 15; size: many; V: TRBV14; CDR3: CASSHGERYTDTQYF; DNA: TGTGCCAGCAGCCATGGGGAGCGGTACACAGATACGCAGTATTTT
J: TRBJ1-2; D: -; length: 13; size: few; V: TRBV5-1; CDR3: CASSFEGIDGYTF; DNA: TGCGCCAGCAGCTTCGAAGGGATCGATGGCTACACCTTC
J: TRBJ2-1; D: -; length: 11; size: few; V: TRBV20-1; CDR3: CSASQYNEQFF; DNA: TGCAGTGCTAGCCAGTACAATGAGCAGTTCTTC
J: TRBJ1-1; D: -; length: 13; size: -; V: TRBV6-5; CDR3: CASTVGGATEAFF; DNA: TGTGCCAGCACTGTGGGGGGTGCGACTGAAGCTTTCTTT
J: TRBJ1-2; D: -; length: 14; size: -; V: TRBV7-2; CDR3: CASRPAMANYGYTF; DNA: TGTGCCAGCAGGCCCGCAATGGCTAACTATGGCTACACCTTC
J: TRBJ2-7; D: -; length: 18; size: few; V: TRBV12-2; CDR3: CASRFEVSGQPLSYEQYF; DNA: TGTGCAAGTCGCTTCGAGGTCTCCGGACAGCCCCTTTCCTACGAGCAGTACTTC
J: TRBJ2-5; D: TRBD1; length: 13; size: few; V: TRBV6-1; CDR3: CASRDRGQETQYF; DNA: TGTGCCAGCAGAGACAGGGGGCAAGAGACCCAGTACTTC
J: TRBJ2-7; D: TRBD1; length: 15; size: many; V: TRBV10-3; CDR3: CAIRGLGQGSHEQYF; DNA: TGTGCCATCAGGGGCCTCGGACAGGGTTCCCACGAGCAGTACTTC
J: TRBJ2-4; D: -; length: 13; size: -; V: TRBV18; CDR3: CASSGGAKNIQYF; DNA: TGTGCCAGCTCAGGGGGTGCCAAAAACATTCAGTACTTC
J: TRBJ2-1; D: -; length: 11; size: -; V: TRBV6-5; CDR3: CASSSGIGQFF; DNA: TGTGCCAGCAGCTCAGGAATCGGGCAGTTCTTC
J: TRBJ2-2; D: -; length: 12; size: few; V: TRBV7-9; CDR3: CASSLRSGELFF; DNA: TGTGCCAGCAGCTTGCGGTCCGGGGAGCTGTTTTTT
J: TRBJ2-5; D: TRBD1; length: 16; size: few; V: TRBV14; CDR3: CASSQGGQGLQETQYF; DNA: TGTGCCAGCAGCCAAGGAGGACAGGGCCTTCAAGAGACCCAGTACTTC